A selection of T cell receptor beta chains follows, all from one sample in a study of T cells after posttransplantation cyclophosphamide. Clones were sequenced by immunoSEQ multiplex PCR, and TCRdb holds only the in-frame ones, with some missing. Found here are about 12,000 clones, no singletons; the ten largest cover 26%. The specimen comprised PBMCs, sampled after allogeneic stem cell transplant with posttransplant cyclophosphamide. All receptors come from a female patient aged 40-49 years who received an allogeneic stem cell transplant from a related donor, was CMV-positive, and had acute GVHD only. Some T cells may arise from the graft donor. Each CDR3 is given with its conserved first and last residue.

TRBJ2-7 TRBV7-9 CASSSAYEQYF
TRBJ2-5 TRBV18 CASSNKHLAGTYQETQYF
TRBJ2-3 TRBV7-9 CASSSLAGGSTDTQYF
TRBJ2-2 TRBV7-9 CASSFAYAGELFF
TRBJ2-4 TRBV10-3 CAISESPRGGLVAKNIQYF
TRBJ1-4 TRBV18 CASSPPDRFNEKLFF
TRBJ1-1 TRBV5-1 CASSRSDRVHEAFF
TRBJ1-6 TRBV18 CASSPGQGSNSPLHF
TRBJ2-3 TRBV6-5 CASSPDRLIRDTQYF
TRBJ2-3 TRBV19 CASSPGSFTDTQYF
TRBJ2-1 TRBV7-3 CASSFVAGGAYNEQFF
TRBJ2-1 TRBV5-1 CASSLAVSGNNEQFF
TRBJ2-3 TRBV12-5 CASGTGQGSGTDTQYF
TRBJ2-5 TRBV27 CASSLLGARETQYF
TRBJ2-2 TRBV25-1 CASSAPGFSTGELFF
TRBJ2-1 TRBV5-1 CASSEGTASYNEQFF
TRBJ2-7 TRBV7-9 CASSLPSGTSGSIEQYF
TRBJ1-3 TRBV2 CASSNSRNSGNTIYF
TRBJ1-1 TRBV18 CASSPPRGLNTEAFF
TRBJ1-2 TRBV28 CASSFDPQAYGYTF
TRBJ2-3 TRBV9 CASSVAQTDTQYF
TRBJ1-5 TRBV5-1 CASSLTGQQPQHF
TRBJ2-1 TRBV15 CATSNLDGFGERQFF
TRBJ1-1 TRBV29-1 CSVRLDTEAFF
TRBJ2-5 TRBV5-1 CASSVGQGGPQETQYF
TRBJ2-2 TRBV4-1 CASSQAGAGSGELFF
TRBJ1-1 TRBV7-6 CASSLDAGGTEAFF
TRBJ2-1 TRBV19 CASRTLLAGGNEQFF
TRBJ1-2 TRBV19 CASSSQGGGYTF
TRBJ1-2 TRBV25-1 CASSGQGADYGYTF
TRBJ2-1 TRBV5-6 CASSFSSYYNEQFF
TRBJ2-2 TRBV7-7 CASSEGLGPTPGELFF
TRBJ2-3 TRBV6-1 CASTDSGGFTDTQYF
TRBJ2-2 TRBV29-1 CSVVLRRDTGELFF
TRBJ1-3 TRBV7-2 CASSLKDSFFGNTIYF